Listed below are T cell receptor beta chains from one sample, sequenced in a study of vaccination effects on CD4 cells after COVID-19. Which antigens these TCRs recognize remains unknown. This table comes from immunoSEQ multiplex PCR, and its TCRdb copy is limited to in-frame clones, with some not included. The repertoire holds approximately 28,000 clones, roughly four fifths seen once, with 14% in the top ten. The source was CD4+ T cells from PBMCs cultured with HCoV-229E spike peptides, collected after COVID-19 vaccination. The receptor source for this set is a human donor who received a COVID-19 vaccine. The CDR3 runs from the conserved cysteine through the conserved F or W. A D gene is named only where the DNA matches it firmly. Expanded clones are given a class, and other clones once, few, many or no size at all.

TRBV9	TRBJ2-1	.	.	TGTGCCAGCAGCGTAGTTATTAGGGGGGGTGAGCAGTTCTTC	CASSVVIRGGEQFF
TRBV3-1/TRBV3-2	TRBJ2-5	.	.	TGTGCCAGCAGCCAGATATACCAAGAGACCCAGTACTTC	CASSQIYQETQYF
TRBV27	TRBJ2-5	once	.	TGTGCCAGCAGTTTTGTAAAGGGCAGGGACATCCAAGAGACCCAGTACTTC	CASSFVKGRDIQETQYF
TRBV5-1	TRBJ2-3	.	.	TGCGCCAGCAGCTTGGCTCAGAGCACAGATACGCAGTATTTT	CASSLAQSTDTQYF
TRBV11-2	TRBJ2-1	.	.	TGTGCCAGCAGCTTAGGGAATACAGGGTTAGGGCGACAAGGTGAGCAGTTCTTC	CASSLGNTGLGRQGEQFF
TRBV5-1	TRBJ2-3	.	.	TGCGCCAGCAGCCCGAGCGGGTACTCTACAGATACGCAGTATTTT	CASSPSGYSTDTQYF
TRBV5-4	TRBJ1-4	.	.	TGTGCCAGCAGCTTAACACAGGACGATAATGAAAAACTGTTTTTT	CASSLTQDDNEKLFF
TRBV11-3	TRBJ2-2	.	TRBD1	TGTGCCAGCAGCTTTGACAGGGATTTGGACACCGGGGAGCTGTTTTTT	CASSFDRDLDTGELFF
TRBV7-6	TRBJ1-1	once	.	TGTGCCAGCAGCTTATTACCGGGGGGGAGGACTGAAGCTTTCTTT	CASSLLPGGRTEAFF
TRBV24-1	TRBJ1-1	few	.	TGTGCCACCAGGAGCCAGGGGAACACTGAAGCTTTCTTT	CATRSQGNTEAFF
TRBV28	TRBJ2-2	.	.	TGTGCCAGCGGACACACCGGGGAGCTGTTTTTT	CASGHTGELFF
TRBV18	TRBJ2-2	.	TRBD1	TGTGCCAGCTCATCGACCGGGACAGGGAACACCGGGGAGCTGTTTTTT	CASSSTGTGNTGELFF
TRBV5-3	TRBJ2-7	few	TRBD2	TGTGCCAGAAGCTTAAGGACTAGCGGCTCGCGCTCCTACTGGGAGCAGTACTTC	CARSLRTSGSRSYWEQYF
TRBV3-1/TRBV3-2	TRBJ1-6	.	.	TGTGCCAGCAGCCAAGGGGTCAGGGAACTTTGGAATTCACCCCTCCACTTT	CASSQGVRELWNSPLHF
TRBV5-5	TRBJ2-5	once	TRBD1	TGTGCCAGCAGCTTGGCCGGGACAGGGAAGGAGACCCAGTACTTC	CASSLAGTGKETQYF
TRBV4-1	TRBJ2-5	.	.	TGCGCCAGCAGCCACCATACGACTAGCCAAGAGACCCAGTACTTC	CASSHHTTSQETQYF
TRBV11-2	TRBJ2-1	.	.	TGTGCCAGCAGCTTAGATTTACTAGCAGGGGAGCAGTTCTTC	CASSLDLLAGEQFF